The 19 T cell receptor beta chains presented below share a single source sample, sequenced in a study of blood T cells in healthy people across ages. A sample-barcoded 5' primer and a J-beta primer mix were used in a second PCR of roughly 7 to 11 cycles. TCRdb reprocessed the 5' RACE reads via MiXCR and lists one record per CDR3 protein. The sample shows 1 million or so distinct CDR3 sequences, approximately 25% of them seen only once. The same data also went into a second study, on T cells of mothers and their children.

Sequenced sample: blood. The receptors were sampled from a girl between 2 and 10 years old in good health.

J is TRBJ2-5 and V is TRBV20-1, with 9 positions matching TRBD1. Germline V gene sequence: CDR1 DFQATT, CDR2 SNEGSKA (reference sequence). The CDR3 length is 13 residues. V lost 1 base to trimming and J lost 4 bases; unmatched junction nucleotides: 1. The CDR3 here is CSARGQGGETQYF. The DNA of the CDR3 is TGCAGTGCTAGAGGACAGGGGGGAGAGACCCAGTACTTC.

This chain links TRBV29-1 with TRBJ2-5; 7 nucleotides match TRBD2. Trimming removed 4 bases from V and 5 bases from J; junction bases left unmatched: 7. The CDR3 totals 13 residues. The germline CDR1 and CDR2 sequences are SQVTM and ANQGSEA. Here the CDR3 reads CSVVAGVRETQYF. The CDR3 bases are TGCAGCGTTGTCGCGGGAGTGAGGGAGACCCAGTACTTC.

This chain uses TRBV6-2 or TRBV6-3 with TRBJ2-5; D gene unclear. The DNA end favors TRBJ2-1, so the J call may be wrong. Germline V gene lookup returns CDR1 MNHEY and CDR2 SVGEGT. CDR3 length equals 13 residues. The CDR3 nucleotides read TGTGCCAGCAGTTACGGGCAGGCTCTGGAGCAGTTCTTC. This gives the protein CASSYGQALEQFF.

The sample holds a few counts of this clonotype. The chain carries TRBV9 and TRBJ2-1; D remains ambiguous. Germline values: CDR1 SGDLS, CDR2 YYNGEE. V lost 1 base and J 1 base, leaving 12 bases between the germline ends. The CDR3 has 16 residues. The chain's CDR3 is CASSVSQIPSYNEQFF. In DNA, the CDR3 is TGTGCCAGCAGCGTAAGCCAGATACCTTCCTACAATGAGCAGTTCTTC.

CDR3 in amino acids: CASSPTTLTVEAFF. The CDR3 nucleotides are TGTGCCAGCAGCCCCACCACATTGACGGTAGAAGCTTTCTTT. This chain uses TRBV6-5 with TRBJ1-1, with D unresolved. The CDR3 has 14 amino acids. Germline-derived CDR1 and CDR2 are MNHEY and SVGAGI. Trimming removed 6 bases at V and 8 bases at J, with 19 bases between.

The V call is TRBV24-1, the J call TRBJ2-6, with TRBD1 matching 8 bases. The CDR3 length is 18 residues. The ends lost 2 bases at V and 1 base at J; junction bases unmatched: 6. Looked up from germline, CDR1 is KGHDR and CDR2 is SFDVKD. CDR3 region: CATSDSRTGFSGANVLTF. For the CDR3, the DNA is TGTGCCACCAGTGATTCAAGGACAGGGTTTTCTGGGGCCAACGTCCTGACTTTC.

This sequence joins TRBV12-3 or TRBV12-4 and TRBJ2-2; D gene unclear. Trimming removed 6 bases from V and 5 bases from J, with 10 bases in between. CDR3 length: 13 residues. The CDR3 protein is CASRHLRTGELFF. The CDR3 region has the DNA TGTGCCAGCAGGCACCTCCGAACCGGGGAGCTGTTTTTT.

The chain joins TRBV20-1 to TRBJ2-7, with D perhaps TRBD2 (5 bases). V gave up 5 bases and J gave up 0 bases, with 14 bases separating them. This CDR3 region has 14 residues. Germline V gene sequence: CDR1 DFQATT, CDR2 SNEGSKA (reference sequence). CDR3: CSARIAPSSYEQYF. CDR3 DNA sequence: TGCAGTGCTCGAATAGCGCCGAGCTCCTACGAGCAGTACTTC.

A few counts support this clonotype. The J gene is TRBJ1-5, the V gene TRBV6-6; D may be TRBD1 (5 bases). Germline values: CDR1 MNHNY, CDR2 SVGAGI (reference sequence). V was pared by 8 bases and J by 5 bases, with 13 bases between. The CDR3 has 13 amino acids. The CDR3 is CASLLGGDQPQHF. The CDR3 nucleotides are TGTGCCAGCCTTCTGGGGGGAGATCAGCCCCAGCATTTT.

V and J are TRBV20-1 and TRBJ1-5, with D perhaps matching TRBD1 (5 bases). This CDR3 has 17 amino acids. V was trimmed by 4 bases and J by 0 bases, leaving 19 bases between them. Germline CDR1 DFQATT, CDR2 SNEGSKA (reference sequence). This CDR3 is CSATAGTGMASNQPQHF. CDR3 bases: TGCAGTGCTACCGCCGGGACGGGTATGGCTAGCAATCAGCCCCAGCATTTT.

Details on this clonotype: Germline is not matched at one junction end, which may reflect a read error. The chain joins TRBV6-1 to TRBJ2-2, with 7 bases that match TRBD2. Germline V gene sequence: CDR1 MNHNS, CDR2 SASEGT. The CDR3 runs 16 residues. The chain's CDR3 is CASSEGSWGGTEELFF. The CDR3 DNA follows: TGTGCCAGCAGTGAAGGGTCTTGGGGGGGAACCGAGGAGCTGTTTTTT.

This clonotype has only a few counts. The chain combines TRBV11-2 with TRBJ2-1; 7 bases map to TRBD1. Near its end, the DNA agrees better with TRBJ2-5, so the J call may be wrong. This CDR3 has 15 amino acids. Germline V lookup: CDR1 SGHAT, CDR2 FQNNGV. The CDR3 DNA sequence: TGTGCCAGCAGCTTAATTTCAGGGGGCCAAGAGACCCAGTACTTC. It encodes CASSLISGGQETQYF.

This clonotype came up a few times. The V and J genes are TRBV20-1 and TRBJ2-5; 10 bases are shared with TRBD2. Gene TRBJ2-1 matches the end of the DNA better, so the J call may be wrong. Germline CDR1 reads DFQATT; CDR2 reads SNEGSKA (reference sequence). CDR3 length equals 14 residues. The CDR3 is CSALQRGGYNEQFF. In nucleotides, the CDR3 is TGCAGTGCCCTTCAGCGGGGGGGATACAATGAGCAGTTCTTC.

V and J are TRBV9 and TRBJ2-2; no clear D gene. V was shortened by 0 bases and J by 4 bases, with 4 bases between the two germline ends. This CDR3 comprises 13 residues. The V gene's germline CDR1 is SGDLS and CDR2 YYNGEE. The CDR3 region is CASSVVLTGELFF. CDR3 coding DNA: TGTGCCAGCAGCGTAGTCCTCACCGGGGAGCTGTTTTTT. Full variable domain (rest looked up from reference TRBV9 and TRBJ2-2): DSGVTQTPKHLITATGQRVTLRCSPRSGDLSVYWYQQSLDQGLQFLIQYYNGEERAKGNILERFSAQQFPDLHSELNLSSLELGDSALYFCASSVVLTGELFFGEGSRLTVL.

The genes are TRBV27 and TRBJ2-1; TRBD2 aligns across 7 bases. This CDR3 has 14 amino acids. V was pared by 7 bases and J by 6 bases, with 9 bases of the junction left unmatched. Germline-derived CDR1 and CDR2 are MNHEY and SMNVEV (reference sequence). Here the CDR3 reads CASTYPGEGNEQFF. The CDR3 region has the DNA TGTGCCAGCACCTACCCGGGGGAGGGCAATGAGCAGTTCTTC.

The chain combines TRBV12-3 or TRBV12-4 with TRBJ2-5; D is unclear. The DNA end is a closer match to TRBJ2-1, so the J assignment may be wrong. The CDR3 length is 12 residues. CDR3 residues: CASSRTLGEQFF. CDR3 DNA: TGTGCCAGCAGCAGAACCTTGGGTGAGCAGTTCTTC.

The chain combines TRBV6-5 with TRBJ1-4, with a tentative D call TRBD1 (5 bases). The CDR3 is 14 amino acids. Looked up from germline, CDR1 is MNHEY and CDR2 is SVGAGI. V dropped 6 bases and J dropped 3 bases, with 11 bases sitting between them. For the CDR3, the DNA is TGTGCCAGCAGGCAGGGTACATCTAATGAAAAACTGTTTTTT. Translated: CASRQGTSNEKLFF.

This clonotype was counted a few times. As DNA, the CDR3 is TGTGCCAGCAGCGTAGCTACGGGGCCAGATTACGAGCAGTACTTC. Translating gives CASSVATGPDYEQYF. The chain uses TRBV9 and TRBJ2-1; the D gene could be TRBD1 or TRBD2 (5 bases each). The J call is doubtful: the DNA matches TRBJ2-7 better. The CDR3 is 15 amino acids. Germline V CDR1 and CDR2: SGDLS, YYNGEE.

This clonotype occurred once. The V and J genes are TRBV6-7 and TRBJ1-2; D may be TRBD1 (5 bases). TRBV6-7 is an ORF; its function is uncertain. The CDR3 runs 13 residues. V lost 4 bases, J lost 8 bases, and 14 bases lay in between. The CDR3 protein is CASSSGTRNGYTF. CDR3 coding DNA: TGTGCCAGCAGTTCCGGGACTAGGAACGGCTACACCTTC.